This T cell receptor beta chain was captured by sequencing in a study of radiation and T cells in renal cell carcinoma. Study-wide background: Nephrectomy followed 15 Gy stereotactic body radiation by 4 weeks. Overall study findings and caveats: From baseline, blood top tumor clonotypes peaked at 2 weeks post-radiation.

The CDR3 is made up of 16 amino acids. Germline loops: CDR1 SGDLS, CDR2 YYNGEE. Trimming took off 0 bases at V and 6 bases at J, with 17 bases between the two ends. This clone was counted once. The antigen remains unidentified. The data were produced by immunoSEQ multiplex PCR, yet TCRdb's version contains in-frame clones alone and is incomplete. The sample includes about 130,000 clones, roughly 85% of them seen just once. Regarding time point: baseline pretreatment blood. The treatment is: 15 Gy SBRT to primary tumor, nephrectomy 4 weeks later. The TCR comes from a woman aged 55-70 years with renal cell carcinoma. The V call is TRBV9, the J call TRBJ2-3; D possibly corresponds to TRBD1 (6 bases). The specimen comprised blood, sampled from a patient whose treatment included radiotherapy and nephrectomy. Here the CDR3 reads CASSVENRERPDTQYF. The CDR3 DNA is TGTGCCAGCAGCGTAGAGAACAGGGAGAGGCCCGATACGCAGTATTTT.